Listed here are 25 T cell receptor beta chains from one sample, sequenced in a study of blood T cell repertoires in COVID-19 (dated by TCRdb to between 2020 and 2021). The library relied on the immunoSEQ multiplex PCR assay. TCRdb re-hosts the immuneACCESS table, in-frame sequences only. Its copies lack some clones; in the studies checked, an unresolved V gene accounts for under half of them, and the cause for the rest is not known. For this sample there are approximately 230,000 clones; about 80% appear just once. The top ten clones comprise around 16% of the sample. The sequenced sample consisted of PBMCs or T cells enriched from blood (not recorded which). Receptors were obtained from a man in his forties who had recovered from COVID-19.

In its sample, this clone was seen many times. The chain couples TRBV7-6 to TRBJ1-2; 8 bases are a match to TRBD1. The CDR3 contains 13 residues. Looked up from germline, CDR1 is SGHVS and CDR2 is FNYEAQ. The ends lost 5 bases at V and 6 bases at J; junction bases unmatched: 5. CDR3 in amino acids: CASSEQGDNGYTF. Here the CDR3 DNA reads TGTGCCAGCAGCGAACAGGGGGATAATGGCTACACCTTC.

The V call is TRBV7-8, the J call TRBJ2-3; 11 nucleotides match TRBD2. Germline assignment: CDR1 SGHVS and CDR2 FQNEAQ. The length of the CDR3 is 15 residues. J gave up 2 bases and V 8 bases, and 6 bases lay outside the gene matches. This CDR3 reads CASVLAGAHTDTQYF. For the CDR3, the DNA is TGTGCCAGCGTACTAGCGGGGGCCCACACAGATACGCAGTATTTT.

The chain joins TRBV28 to TRBJ2-7; 10 bases align to TRBD1. Germline V gives CDR1 MDHEN, CDR2 SYDVKM. The trim removed 5 bases at V and 4 bases at J, leaving 11 bases unmatched. The CDR3 is 16 amino acids. CDR3: CASSLLGQGGRYEQYF. The DNA of the CDR3 is TGTGCCAGCAGTCTCCTCGGACAGGGGGGAAGGTACGAGCAGTACTTC.

The chain uses TRBV6-5 and TRBJ1-3; possible D gene TRBD1, 6 bases. In germline, CDR1 is MNHEY, CDR2 SVGAGI. This CDR3 spans 14 amino acids. V lost 6 bases to trimming and J lost 3 bases, with 12 bases between them. The CDR3 region has the DNA TGTGCCAGCAGAGCCCAGGGGAGTGGAAACACCATATATTTT. Its protein is CASRAQGSGNTIYF.

The CDR3 protein is CASSVGPTYNEQFF. CDR3 coding DNA: TGCGCCAGCAGCGTGGGGCCGACCTACAATGAGCAGTTCTTC. The V gene is TRBV5-1, the J gene TRBJ2-1; possible D gene TRBD1, 5 bases. The CDR3 runs to 14 residues. The germline V gene has CDR1 SGHRS and CDR2 YFSETQ. Between the trimmed V and J ends, which lost 4 bases and 2 bases, there was a span of 10 bases.

This rearrangement joins TRBV4-2 to TRBJ2-7; 11 bases map to TRBD2. The CDR3 loop spans 16 amino acids. CDR1 is LGHNA and CDR2 is YNFKEQ in the germline V gene. With V trimmed by 1 base and J by 3 bases, 5 bases remained unmatched. CDR3 sequence reads: CASSQVGTSGSYEQYF. CDR3 DNA sequence: TGTGCCAGCAGCCAAGTGGGTACTAGCGGGAGCTACGAGCAGTACTTC.

The rearrangement uses TRBV6-5 and TRBJ1-6, with 10 bases fitting TRBD1. Trimming cost V 5 bases and J 10 bases; bases outside gene matches: 8. The CDR3 is 15 residues long. Germline V lookup: CDR1 MNHEY, CDR2 SVGAGI. This CDR3 is CASSNRQGANSPLHF. DNA for the CDR3: TGTGCCAGCAGTAACCGACAGGGGGCGAACTCACCCCTCCACTTT.

This rearrangement joins TRBV28 to TRBJ1-4; perhaps TRBD1 as D (6 bases). Looked up from germline, CDR1 is MDHEN and CDR2 is SYDVKM. This CDR3 is 15 amino acids long. V was shortened by 6 bases and J by 2 bases, with 13 bases between the two germline ends. The CDR3 is CASRLGQGTNEKLFF. DNA of the CDR3: TGTGCCAGCAGGCTGGGTCAGGGGACTAATGAAAAACTGTTTTTT.

In this sample, this clone turned up once. The rearrangement uses TRBV5-6 and TRBJ1-4; maybe TRBD1 (5 bases). V was pared by 4 bases and J by 6 bases, with 19 bases between. The CDR3 loop spans 16 amino acids. Germline CDR1 reads SGHDT; CDR2 reads YYEEEE. The CDR3 reads CASSPFPREEDEKLFF. DNA of the CDR3: TGTGCCAGCAGCCCGTTCCCCAGGGAGGAGGATGAAAAACTGTTTTTT. The full variable domain, in which reference TRBV5-6 and TRBJ1-4 provide the parts outside the CDR3, is DAGVTQSPTHLIKTRGQQVTLRCSPKSGHDTVSWYQQALGQGPQFIFQYYEEEERQRGNFPDRFSGHQFPNYSSELNVNALLLGDSALYLCASSPFPREEDEKLFFGSGTQLSVL.

J is TRBJ1-4 and V is TRBV28; 11 bases fit TRBD1. The CDR3 sequence is 17 residues long. V gave up 4 bases and J gave up 6 bases; unmatched junction bases: 10. The germline V gene encodes CDR1 MDHEN and CDR2 SYDVKM. CDR3 in amino acids: CASSSSGTGGGHEKLFF. CDR3 nucleotides: TGTGCCAGCAGTTCTTCCGGGACAGGGGGAGGGCATGAAAAACTGTTTTTT. Full variable domain (rest looked up from reference TRBV28 and TRBJ1-4): DVKVTQSSRYLVKRTGEKVFLECVQDMDHENMFWYRQDPGLGLRLIYFSYDVKMKEKGDIPEGYSVSREKKERFSLILESASTNQTSMYLCASSSSGTGGGHEKLFFGSGTQLSVL.

The rearrangement uses TRBV10-1 and TRBJ2-3, with TRBD1 matching 7 bases. This CDR3 has 14 residues. V dropped 0 bases and J dropped 3; count of bases not matched to a gene: 0. Per germline, CDR1 WNHNN and CDR2 SYGVQD (reference sequence). The CDR3 DNA sequence: TGCGCCAGCAGTGAGTCGACAGGGACAGATACGCAGTATTTT. Translating it yields CASSESTGTDTQYF.

The chain carries TRBV4-1 and TRBJ2-1; possible D gene TRBD2, 5 bases. CDR1 MGHRA and CDR2 YSYEKL come from the germline V gene. Trimming cost V 5 bases and J 6 bases, with 11 bases left between them. The CDR3 extends over 13 amino acids. CDR3: CASSFGLANEQFF. CDR3 nucleotide sequence: TGCGCCAGCAGCTTCGGACTGGCCAATGAGCAGTTCTTC.

The chain recombines TRBV10-3 with TRBJ1-3; D is possibly TRBD1 (6 bases). The CDR3 loop spans 15 amino acids. CDR1 is ENHRY, CDR2 SYGVKD, per germline. V lost 4 bases and J lost 2, with 12 bases in between. The CDR3 sequence is CAISGVPGAGNTIYF. The CDR3 region has the DNA TGTGCCATCAGTGGTGTGCCAGGGGCTGGAAACACCATATATTTT.

The chain is built from TRBV6-1 and TRBJ1-1, with 9 bases lining up with TRBD1. V shed 4 bases, J shed 5 bases, and the junction held 11 bases outside the gene matches. Germline V gene lookup returns CDR1 MNHNS and CDR2 SASEGT. CDR3 length: 16 amino acids. The CDR3, as DNA: TGTGCCAGCAGTGTCGGGACAGGGAGGGCCTTTACTGAAGCTTTCTTT. Protein: CASSVGTGRAFTEAFF.

J is TRBJ2-7 and V is TRBV3-1 (or the pseudogene TRBV3-2); TRBD1 aligns across 7 bases. Germline values: CDR1 LGHDT, CDR2 YNNKEL (reference sequence). After removal of 4 bases from V and 0 bases from J, the junction contained 3 bases not matched to a gene. The CDR3 is 14 residues long. The CDR3 coding sequence is TGTGCCAGCAGCCCGGGACAGATCTCCTACGAGCAGTACTTC. It codes for CASSPGQISYEQYF.

This clone turned up a few times. This chain links TRBV29-1 with TRBJ2-1, with 12 bases fitting TRBD1. The CDR3 consists of 14 residues. The V segment lost 7 bases and the J segment 7 bases; nucleotides outside the gene matches: 8. Germline V gene lookup returns CDR1 SQVTM and CDR2 ANQGSEA. CDR3 residues: CSAGTGGVGNEQFF. CDR3 bases: TGCAGCGCCGGGACAGGGGGCGTAGGGAATGAGCAGTTCTTC.

The rearrangement links TRBV5-1 to TRBJ1-1; 8 bases are a match to TRBD1. CDR3 length: 14 residues. Looked up from germline, CDR1 is SGHRS and CDR2 is YFSETQ. Germline trimming cut 0 bases from V and 8 bases from J; bases unmatched to any gene: 6. CDR3: CASSLAGTGAEAFF. As DNA, the CDR3 is TGCGCCAGCAGCTTGGCCGGGACAGGAGCCGAAGCTTTCTTT.

The chain has TRBV25-1 and TRBJ1-1; D not certain. The ends were cut back, 5 bases at V and 1 base at J, with 8 bases in the middle. The germline gives CDR1 MGHDK, CDR2 SYGVNS. This CDR3 is 13 amino acids long. CDR3 protein: CASSSLANTEAFF. CDR3 coding DNA: TGTGCCAGCAGTTCCCTAGCGAACACTGAAGCTTTCTTT.

As DNA, the CDR3 is TGTGCCAGCAGCCAACCGGGCGGGGGAGCCTACGAGCAGTACTTC. Its protein is CASSQPGGGAYEQYF. The chain links TRBV3-1 (or the pseudogene TRBV3-2) to TRBJ2-7; 7 nucleotides line up with TRBD2. The CDR3 extends over 15 amino acids. V shed 2 bases, J shed 2 bases, and the junction held 6 bases outside the gene matches. The germline V gene has CDR1 LGHDT and CDR2 YNNKEL (reference sequence).

The chain has TRBV2 and TRBJ2-5; perhaps TRBD1 as D (5 bases). From germline, CDR1 is SNHLY and CDR2 FYNNEI. CDR3 size: 14 residues. V was trimmed by 6 bases and J by 5 bases, leaving 16 bases between them. The CDR3, as DNA: TGTGCCAGCAGATATGACAGAAGAGAGGAGACCCAGTACTTC. Its protein product is CASRYDRREETQYF.

This rearrangement joins TRBV19 to TRBJ2-2, with 9 positions matching TRBD1. Losses at the gene ends were 4 bases for V and 7 bases for J; bases not matched to a gene: 4. This CDR3 contains 14 residues. Germline V CDR1 and CDR2: LNHDA, SQIVND (reference sequence). DNA of the CDR3: TGTGCCAGTAGTAAGGACAGGGGCCTCGGGGAGCTGTTTTTT. As protein: CASSKDRGLGELFF.

V and J are TRBV19 and TRBJ2-3; 10 bases agree with TRBD2. J gave up 5 bases and V 5 bases, and 7 bases lay outside the gene matches. This CDR3 has 15 amino acids. The V gene's germline CDR1 is LNHDA and CDR2 SQIVND (reference sequence). Here the CDR3 DNA reads TGTGCCAGTAGTGATAGCGGGAGGCTTGGAGATACGCAGTATTTT. Encoded protein: CASSDSGRLGDTQYF.

In its sample, this clone was seen many times. The CDR3 region has the DNA TGTGCCAGCAGCTACCAGGGAGGGGAGGGAGAGACCCAGTACTTC. Its protein product is CASSYQGGEGETQYF. V and J are TRBV7-3 and TRBJ2-5; 7 bases agree with TRBD2. V shed 4 bases and J 4 bases; nucleotides not matched to a gene: 9. Germline CDR1 reads SGHTA; CDR2 reads FQGTGA. The CDR3 is 15 amino acids. The entire variable domain, with the rest obtained from reference TRBV7-3 and TRBJ2-5, is as follows: GAGVSQTPSNKVTEKGKYVELRCDPISGHTALYWYRQSLGQGPEFLIYFQGTGAADDSGLPNDRFFAVRPEGSVSTLKIQRTERGDSAVYLCASSYQGGEGETQYFGPGTRLLVL.

This clone was observed a handful of times. This chain links TRBV28 with TRBJ1-3, with 10 bases aligning to TRBD1. The trim removed 1 base at V and 4 bases at J, leaving 4 bases unmatched. This CDR3 is 16 amino acids long. The germline CDR1 and CDR2 sequences are MDHEN and SYDVKM. The DNA of the CDR3 is TGTGCCAGCAGTTTATACGGACAGGGGGTCGGAAACACCATATATTTT. Amino acids: CASSLYGQGVGNTIYF.

The genes are TRBV5-5 and TRBJ1-2, with a possible D match to TRBD1 (5 bases). The V and J ends lost 0 bases and 4 bases respectively, with 13 bases between them. The CDR3 consists of 15 residues. CDR1 and CDR2 from the germline V gene are SGHKS and YYEKEE (reference sequence). The CDR3 DNA sequence: TGTGCCAGCAGCTTGGACCGGGGGACGTCCTATGGCTACACCTTC. Residues: CASSLDRGTSYGYTF.